The 27 T cell receptor beta chains given below trace back to one sample, sequenced in a study of cytomegalovirus exposure and HLA in healthy donors. Clones were read by immunoSEQ multiplex PCR, and TCRdb kept only the in-frame ones, dropping some. Among some 260,000 clones listed, roughly 87% were seen once. The sample consisted of PBMCs. These receptors all stem from a man between 18 and 29 years old in good health and CMV-seropositive.

About this clone: The same CDR3 can be traced to other DNA sequences in this sample. For the CDR3, the DNA is TGTGCCAGCAGTTACTCAAACCAAGAGACCCAGTACTTC. Amino acids: CASSYSNQETQYF. The V call is TRBV6-5, the J call TRBJ2-5; D gene unclear. This CDR3 has 13 residues. Germline V CDR1 and CDR2: MNHEY, SVGAGI. V dropped 0 bases and J dropped 0 bases, with 2 bases sitting between them.

The gene calls are TRBV5-1 and TRBJ2-1; 10 nucleotides match TRBD2. From germline, CDR1 is SGHRS and CDR2 YFSETQ. The CDR3 has 15 amino acids. Losses at the gene ends were 6 bases for V and 7 bases for J; bases not matched to a gene: 10. CDR3 coding DNA: TGCGCCAGCAAGACCGGGACTAGCGTCGGGAATGAGCAGTTCTTC. Its protein product is CASKTGTSVGNEQFF.

This chain joins TRBV6-6 and TRBJ2-1, with 9 nucleotides matching TRBD2. Germline V lookup: CDR1 MNHNY, CDR2 SVGAGI (reference sequence). The V and J ends lost 4 bases and 6 bases, in that order; junction bases with no gene match: 7. This CDR3 is built from 15 residues. The CDR3 protein is CASSFLAGEGNEQFF. The CDR3 DNA sequence: TGTGCCAGCAGTTTCTTAGCGGGAGAGGGCAATGAGCAGTTCTTC.

The sample holds one count of this clone. The chain couples TRBV5-1 to TRBJ2-7; D unresolved. V lost 0 bases and J 0 bases, leaving 13 bases between the germline ends. This CDR3 comprises 16 residues. The germline V gene has CDR1 SGHRS and CDR2 YFSETQ. CDR3 protein: CASSLEVGQSSYEQYF. In nucleotides, the CDR3 is TGCGCCAGCAGCTTGGAGGTCGGCCAAAGCTCCTACGAGCAGTACTTC.

The rearrangement uses TRBV29-1 and TRBJ2-1; 11 bases fit TRBD1. The trim removed 8 bases at V and 3 bases at J, leaving 12 bases unmatched. The length of the CDR3 is 16 residues. In germline, CDR1 is SQVTM, CDR2 ANQGSEA. Written as DNA, the CDR3 is TGCAGCACTGAGCCGAGGGGGACAGGGGGCTACAATGAGCAGTTCTTC. Amino acid sequence: CSTEPRGTGGYNEQFF.

This rearrangement joins TRBV4-2 to TRBJ2-2; 12 nucleotides line up with TRBD2. CDR3 length: 17 residues. From germline, CDR1 is LGHNA and CDR2 YNFKEQ. V shed 1 base, J shed 7 bases, and the junction held 7 bases outside the gene matches. The CDR3 DNA sequence: TGTGCCAGCAGCCAAGGACTAGCGGGAGTTTTAAGCGGGGAGCTGTTTTTT. Translated: CASSQGLAGVLSGELFF.

The chain carries TRBV14 and TRBJ2-2, with TRBD1 matching over 7 bases. The CDR3 loop spans 15 amino acids. From germline, CDR1 is SGHDN and CDR2 FVKESK. V trimming: 0 bases; J trimming: 7 bases; junction bases outside the gene matches: 5. In DNA, the CDR3 is TGTGCCAGCAGCCAAGAAAGACAGGGCGTCGGGGAGCTGTTTTTT. Residues: CASSQERQGVGELFF.

The genes are TRBV7-9 and TRBJ2-7, with 7 bases matching TRBD2. Trimming removed 5 bases from V and 6 bases from J; junction bases left unmatched: 7. The CDR3 consists of 13 residues. Per the germline V gene, CDR1 is SEHNR and CDR2 is FQNEAQ (reference sequence). The CDR3 protein is CASSPQAGLEQYF. The DNA of the CDR3 is TGTGCCAGCAGCCCCCAAGCGGGACTCGAGCAGTACTTC.

V usage is TRBV18 and J usage is TRBJ2-7, with D maybe TRBD2 (6 bases). V lost 6 bases to trimming and J lost 0 bases, with 18 bases between them. Germline V lookup: CDR1 KGHSH, CDR2 LQKENI. This CDR3 comprises 16 residues. CDR3 region: CASSQLGTSSSYEQYF. The DNA for the CDR3 is TGTGCCAGCTCTCAACTCGGGACTTCAAGCTCCTACGAGCAGTACTTC.

This rearrangement joins TRBV29-1 to TRBJ2-5, with 9 bases lining up with TRBD1. After removal of 7 bases from V and 5 bases from J, the junction contained 2 bases not matched to a gene. The CDR3 has 11 amino acids. From germline, CDR1 is SQVTM and CDR2 ANQGSEA. CDR3 amino acids: CSATGGETQYF. The CDR3 DNA follows: TGCAGCGCCACAGGGGGCGAGACCCAGTACTTC.

The chain has TRBV15 and TRBJ1-2; D uncertain. The germline V and J ends were trimmed by 0 bases and 7 bases, with 21 bases remaining between them. The germline gives CDR1 LNHNV, CDR2 YYDKDF (reference sequence). This CDR3 comprises 17 residues. The CDR3 sequence is CATSRDLIDFPELGYTF. CDR3 coding DNA: TGTGCCACCAGCAGAGATCTGATTGATTTTCCGGAACTTGGCTACACCTTC.

This sequence joins TRBV19 and TRBJ1-1; no definite D call. There are 13 residues in the CDR3. V was shortened by 5 bases and J by 4 bases, with 11 bases between the two germline ends. Germline-derived CDR1 and CDR2 are LNHDA and SQIVND (reference sequence). CDR3 amino acids: CASSEPTSTEAFF. As DNA, the CDR3 is TGTGCCAGTAGTGAACCGACGTCCACTGAAGCTTTCTTT. The full variable domain, with the rest looked up from reference TRBV19 and TRBJ1-1, is DGGITQSPKYLFRKEGQNVTLSCEQNLNHDAMYWYRQDPGQGLRLIYYSQIVNDFQKGDIAEGYSVSREKKESFPLTVTSAQKNPTAFYLCASSEPTSTEAFFGQGTRLTVV.

The chain combines TRBV7-3 with TRBJ2-2, with D unclear. This CDR3 region has 13 residues. The V end lost 3 bases, the J end lost 6 bases, and 8 bases lay between the germline ends. Germline CDR1 is SGHTA and CDR2 is FQGTGA. The DNA of the CDR3 is TGTGCCAGCAGCTTTGAAGGGCCCGGGGAGCTGTTTTTT. Amino acid sequence: CASSFEGPGELFF.

The CDR3 sequence: CASSSTGTATYNEQFF. The CDR3 DNA follows: TGTGCCAGCAGCTCCACAGGGACGGCAACCTACAATGAGCAGTTCTTC. The chain combines TRBV11-3 with TRBJ2-1, with D possibly TRBD1 on 6 matching bases. This CDR3 comprises 16 residues. Per the germline V gene, CDR1 is SGHNT and CDR2 is YENEEA. V was cut by 4 bases and J by 2 bases, with 15 bases left in between.

The chain combines TRBV29-1 with TRBJ1-2; D ambiguous. V lost 4 bases to trimming and J lost 7 bases, with 7 bases between them. Germline V gene lookup returns CDR1 SQVTM and CDR2 ANQGSEA. The CDR3 loop spans 10 amino acids. CDR3 nucleotide sequence: TGCAGCGTTGGCGAGGTTGGCTACACCTTC. Amino acids: CSVGEVGYTF.

This clone has only a few counts. Within the sample, other DNA sequences also encode this same CDR3. The CDR3 here is CASSPQGLNTEAFF. CDR3 bases: TGTGCCAGCAGTCCACAGGGACTGAACACTGAAGCTTTCTTT. The chain employs TRBV28 and TRBJ1-1; D possibly corresponds to TRBD1 (6 bases). Trimming left V 5 bases short and J 0 bases short, with 10 bases between. Germline V lookup: CDR1 MDHEN, CDR2 SYDVKM. This CDR3 has 14 residues.

The rearrangement joins TRBV18 to TRBJ2-1; 7 nucleotides line up with TRBD2. The CDR3 length is 19 residues. With 0 bases clipped from V and 0 bases from J, the junction kept 11 bases outside the gene matches. The germline CDR1 and CDR2 sequences are KGHSH and LQKENI. CDR3 nucleotides: TGTGCCAGCTCACCACCTTTCGGGGCACTAGCGAGCTCCTACAATGAGCAGTTCTTC. It is translated as CASSPPFGALASSYNEQFF.

The chain links TRBV4-1 to TRBJ1-5; possible D gene TRBD1, 5 bases. Trimming left V 0 bases short and J 11 bases short, with 11 bases between. The CDR3 loop spans 13 amino acids. CDR1 and CDR2 (germline): MGHRA, YSYEKL. The CDR3 DNA reads TGCGCCAGCAGCCAAGAGGATGGGGCCTCCCAGCATTTT. Protein sequence: CASSQEDGASQHF.

This clone occurred a few times. The chain is built from TRBV12-5 and TRBJ1-2, with 8 bases matching TRBD1. The CDR3 spans 14 residues. Germline assignment: CDR1 LGHNT and CDR2 FRNRAP. Trimming at V came to 5 bases and at J to 4 bases, leaving 6 bases not matched to a gene. CDR3 bases: TGTGCTAGTGGTATTGACAGGGGCATCTATGGCTACACCTTC. This sequence encodes CASGIDRGIYGYTF.

The V gene is TRBV28, the J gene TRBJ2-3, with D hard to call. Trimming removed 2 bases from V and 9 bases from J, with 9 bases in between. The V gene's germline CDR1 is MDHEN and CDR2 SYDVKM. CDR3 length: 12 residues. For the CDR3, the DNA is TGTGCCAGCAGTTTAGGGTTTAGAACGCAGTATTTT. Its protein is CASSLGFRTQYF.

The V and J genes are TRBV27 and TRBJ2-7, with 9 bases lining up with TRBD1. This CDR3 comprises 14 residues. CDR1 MNHEY and CDR2 SMNVEV come from the germline V gene (reference sequence). V lost 5 bases, J lost 5 bases, and 7 bases stayed unmatched. In nucleotides, the CDR3 is TGTGCCAGCAGTGAGGGACAGGGAACGGACGAGCAGTACTTC. Translation gives CASSEGQGTDEQYF.

The chain has TRBV7-3 and TRBJ2-2, with a possible D match to TRBD2 (6 bases). Trimming left V 0 bases short and J 5 bases short, with 7 bases between. Germline V gives CDR1 SGHTA, CDR2 FQGTGA. The length of the CDR3 is 14 residues. The CDR3 region is CASSLTGRTGELFF. CDR3 DNA: TGTGCCAGCAGCTTAACAGGGAGGACCGGGGAGCTGTTTTTT.

The V and J genes are TRBV19 and TRBJ1-2; 7 bases agree with TRBD1. Germline CDR1 LNHDA, CDR2 SQIVND (reference sequence). Unmatched junction bases numbered 7, after V lost 8 bases and J lost 4 bases. This CDR3 region has 13 residues. The CDR3 nucleotides read TGTGCCAGTGCCCCACAGGGGAGCTATGGCTACACCTTC. Translating gives CASAPQGSYGYTF.

The chain carries TRBV6-5 and TRBJ1-5; D not certain. The length of the CDR3 is 14 residues. The germline CDR1 and CDR2 sequences are MNHEY and SVGAGI. Trimming took off 4 bases at V and 7 bases at J, with 14 bases between the two ends. In DNA, the CDR3 is TGTGCCAGCAGTTTGGCTTCTAAAACCCAGCCCCAGCATTTT. Translation gives CASSLASKTQPQHF.

This chain uses TRBV5-6 with TRBJ1-4, with a weak D call TRBD1 (6 bases). Per the germline V gene, CDR1 is SGHDT and CDR2 is YYEEEE. The CDR3 contains 15 residues. V lost 3 bases and J lost 2, with 11 bases in between. CDR3 bases: TGTGCCAGCAGCTACAGGGATACGACTAATGAAAAACTGTTTTTT. Protein product: CASSYRDTTNEKLFF.

The CDR3 nucleotides are TGTGCCGGCGGGCCGGGCTACCATGAAAAACTGTTTTTT. It is translated as CAGGPGYHEKLFF. This rearrangement joins TRBV6-6 to TRBJ1-4, with unresolved D. CDR3 length: 13 amino acids. Germline V gene data show CDR1 as MNHNY and CDR2 as SVGAGI (reference sequence). V was shortened by 11 bases and J by 6 bases, with 16 bases between the two germline ends.

This chain links TRBV11-2 with TRBJ2-1; 7 nucleotides align to TRBD2. The CDR3 runs 15 residues. V shed 3 bases and J 2 bases; nucleotides not matched to a gene: 4. CDR1 and CDR2 from the germline V gene are SGHAT and FQNNGV. CDR3 residues: CASSFLADPYNEQFF. CDR3 bases: TGTGCCAGCAGCTTCCTAGCGGACCCCTACAATGAGCAGTTCTTC.